The 18 T cell receptor beta chains presented below share a single source sample, sequenced in a study of T cell repertoires in cytomegalovirus infection. Each CDR3 protein is one row after TCRdb ran MiXCR on the reads. The sample gives about 230,000 distinct CDR3 sequences, 5% to 8.5% of which show up once; about 6% is in the top ten. The sequenced sample consisted of PBMCs. The source of these receptors is a human donor in good health (CMV status not recorded). Some clones in this sample may be carry-over from other donors' samples.

This clonotype appeared many times. This chain connects TRBV6-2 or TRBV6-3 to TRBJ1-2, with unresolved D. The CDR3 has 14 residues. The germline V gene has CDR1 MNHEY and CDR2 SVGEGT. Trimming removed 8 bases from V and 3 bases from J, with 16 bases in between. Here the CDR3 DNA reads TGTGCCAGCGACCGGGGATATGGTTACTATGGCTACACCTTC. It yields the protein CASDRGYGYYGYTF.

This clonotype showed up many times. The V gene is TRBV28, the J gene TRBJ1-5; 7 nucleotides align to TRBD1. The junction had 7 bases not matched to a gene; V was cut back by 2 bases and J by 6 bases. From germline, CDR1 is MDHEN and CDR2 SYDVKM. This CDR3 region has 15 residues. The CDR3 reads CASSLTGVQSQPQHF. The CDR3 bases are TGTGCCAGCAGTTTAACAGGGGTGCAGAGTCAGCCCCAGCATTTT.

This clonotype appeared many times. This chain uses TRBV7-2 with TRBJ2-1; TRBD2 matches 15 bases. CDR3 length: 18 residues. The germline V gene has CDR1 SGHTA and CDR2 FQGNSA. Trimming removed 2 bases from V and 3 bases from J; junction bases left unmatched: 5. The CDR3 nucleotides read TGTGCCAGCAGCTTAAGGACTAGCGGGGGGGCCCTCTACAATGAGCAGTTCTTC. It encodes CASSLRTSGGALYNEQFF.

CDR3 sequence (DNA): TGTGCCAGCAGCCAAGACCCAGCTCTTGGGCAGTACTTC. It encodes CASSQDPALGQYF. V and J are TRBV3-1 and TRBJ2-7; D not certain. The CDR3 spans 13 residues. CDR1 is LGHDT and CDR2 is YNNKEL in the germline V gene (reference sequence). V shed 0 bases and J shed 9 bases, with 12 bases lying between them.

This clonotype was counted many times. The chain joins TRBV5-6 to TRBJ2-7, with 8 bases identical to TRBD1. The CDR3 has 15 residues. V lost 2 bases to trimming and J lost 6 bases; unmatched junction nucleotides: 10. The germline CDR1 and CDR2 sequences are SGHDT and YYEEEE. The CDR3 nucleotides read TGTGCCAGCAGCTTCCCCCGGACAGGGAGTCGCGAGCAGTACTTC. This codes for CASSFPRTGSREQYF.

This clonotype was seen at least ten times. V gene TRBV24-1 combines with J gene TRBJ2-2; 8 bases are a match to TRBD1. Germline V gene data show CDR1 as KGHDR and CDR2 as SFDVKD. J gave up 3 bases and V 5 bases, and 7 bases lay outside the gene matches. This CDR3 region has 16 residues. The CDR3 region is CATSGHRDRYTGELFF. In DNA, the CDR3 is TGTGCCACCAGTGGCCACCGGGACAGGTACACCGGGGAGCTGTTTTTT.

This clonotype was observed at least ten times. The chain couples TRBV15 to TRBJ1-2; the D is unclear. V lost 0 bases, J lost 6 bases, and 11 bases lay in between. CDR1 LNHNV and CDR2 YYDKDF come from the germline V gene (reference sequence). This CDR3 has 14 amino acids. In nucleotides, the CDR3 is TGTGCCACCAGCAGAGATCAAGGGTTAAATGGCTACACCTTC. Encoded protein: CATSRDQGLNGYTF.

Ten or more counts support this clonotype. J is TRBJ2-5 and V is TRBV7-2, with TRBD1 matching 7 bases. The CDR3 consists of 14 residues. V lost 5 bases and J lost 5; bases outside the gene matches: 8. Germline CDR1 SGHTA, CDR2 FQGNSA. The chain's CDR3 is CASSPGQLRETQYF. The DNA of the CDR3 is TGTGCCAGCAGCCCGGGACAGCTCCGGGAGACCCAGTACTTC. The full variable domain, rest sourced from reference TRBV7-2 and TRBJ2-5, is GAGVSQSPSNKVTEKGKDVELRCDPISGHTALYWYRQSLGQGLEFLIYFQGNSAPDKSGLPSDRFSAERTGGSVSTLTIQRTQQEDSAVYLCASSPGQLRETQYFGPGTRLLVL.

In its sample, this clonotype was seen a few times. The chain uses TRBV30 and TRBJ2-7, with TRBD1 matching over 10 bases. Trimming removed 3 bases from V and 3 bases from J; junction bases left unmatched: 8. Germline V gene data show CDR1 as GTSNPN and CDR2 as SVGIG (reference sequence). The CDR3 length is 15 residues. The CDR3 sequence is CAWSGPGQGGYEQYF. DNA of the CDR3: TGTGCCTGGAGCGGACCCGGACAGGGGGGCTACGAGCAGTACTTC.

A word on this clonotype: This may be a read error: a much more frequent sequence differs by one nucleotide. The chain uses TRBV12-3 or TRBV12-4 and TRBJ2-7, with 7 nucleotides matching TRBD1. V shed 6 bases, J shed 5 bases, and the junction held 10 bases outside the gene matches. The CDR3 has 14 amino acids. The CDR3 loop is CASRQTGEIDEQYF. The CDR3 DNA follows: TGTGCCAGCAGACAAACAGGGGAAATCGACGAGCAGTACTTC.

This clonotype was seen repeatedly, ten times or more. V is TRBV7-3 and J is TRBJ1-2; possibly TRBD1 for D (5 bases). V lost 5 bases and J lost 8, with 15 bases in between. The CDR3 has 13 residues. Germline V CDR1 and CDR2: SGHTA, FQGTGA. In DNA form, the CDR3 reads TGTGCCAGCAGCCCCGGAGGGGCGGGAGGCTACACCTTC. It codes for CASSPGGAGGYTF.

There are many counts of this clonotype. CDR3 region: CASSLFRDRGTDTQYF. Written as DNA, the CDR3 is TGTGCCAGCAGTTTATTTCGGGACAGGGGCACAGATACGCAGTATTTT. The rearrangement uses TRBV27 and TRBJ2-3, with 9 bases fitting TRBD1. Germline V gene data show CDR1 as MNHEY and CDR2 as SMNVEV (reference sequence). V was clipped by 1 base and J by 1 base; unmatched bases: 3. The CDR3 length is 16 residues.

This clonotype appeared many times. The V call is TRBV19, the J call TRBJ1-5; 7 bases map to TRBD1. Germline V gene sequence: CDR1 LNHDA, CDR2 SQIVND (reference sequence). CDR3 length: 15 residues. The V gene end was trimmed by 3 bases and the J gene end by 4 bases; junction bases not matched to a gene: 6. Here the CDR3 DNA reads TGTGCCAGTAGTATGCGGATGACAGGGAATCAGCCCCAGCATTTT. It specifies CASSMRMTGNQPQHF.

A few counts support this clonotype. J is TRBJ2-7 and V is TRBV13; D perhaps matches TRBD2 (6 bases). The CDR3 loop spans 14 amino acids. Deletions cut 2 bases from V and 3 bases from J, with 11 bases between. Germline CDR1 reads PRHDT; CDR2 reads FYEKMQ (reference sequence). For the CDR3, the DNA is TGTGCCAGCAGCTTAATTACGCGGGACTACGAGCAGTACTTC. It specifies CASSLITRDYEQYF.

The V gene is TRBV29-1, the J gene TRBJ1-1; D uncertain. The CDR3 contains 11 residues. The germline V gene encodes CDR1 SQVTM and CDR2 ANQGSEA. V lost 3 bases to trimming and J lost 6 bases, with 8 bases between them. CDR3 in amino acids: CSVEGTPEAFF. DNA for the CDR3: TGCAGCGTTGAGGGAACCCCTGAAGCTTTCTTT.

This clonotype has at least ten counts. The genes are TRBV20-1 and TRBJ1-4; D gene uncertain. The CDR3 sequence is 13 residues long. V was clipped by 3 bases and J by 5 bases, with 10 bases between them. CDR1 is DFQATT, CDR2 SNEGSKA, per germline (reference sequence). The CDR3 loop is CSARGNTNEKLFF. The CDR3 DNA is TGCAGTGCTAGGGGCAATACCAATGAAAAACTGTTTTTT.

This clonotype was seen a handful of times. V gene TRBV20-1 combines with J gene TRBJ1-5; D is undetermined. The CDR3 covers 13 residues. Trimming left V 2 bases short and J 5 bases short, with 10 bases between. Germline assignment: CDR1 DFQATT and CDR2 SNEGSKA (reference sequence). The CDR3 nucleotides read TGCAGTGCTAGATCTGGGCCGGATCAGCCCCAGCATTTT. It encodes CSARSGPDQPQHF.

This clonotype appeared many times. Here the CDR3 DNA reads TGTGCCAGCAGTCCCCCTAGCGGGGGTGGGAATGAGCAGTTCTTC. It is translated as CASSPPSGGGNEQFF. J is TRBJ2-1 and V is TRBV28, with TRBD2 matching 10 bases. Germline V gives CDR1 MDHEN, CDR2 SYDVKM. Losses at the gene ends were 5 bases for V and 7 bases for J; bases not matched to a gene: 8. This CDR3 is 15 amino acids long. The full variable domain, completed using reference TRBV28 and TRBJ2-1, is DVKVTQSSRYLVKRTGEKVFLECVQDMDHENMFWYRQDPGLGLRLIYFSYDVKMKEKGDIPEGYSVSREKKERFSLILESASTNQTSMYLCASSPPSGGGNEQFFGPGTRLTVL.